This passage covers 10 T cell receptor beta chains from one sample sequenced in a study of blood T cell repertoires in COVID-19 (TCRdb year 2020). Library preparation used the immunoSEQ multiplex PCR assay. TCRdb holds this immuneACCESS table with in-frame rearrangements only. Some clones are missing; in checked studies, unresolved V genes explain under half, and the rest has no known cause. This sample is represented by around 230,000 clones; approximately 89% of them were singletons. The top ten clones comprise 3% to 4% of the sample. The sequenced material came from PBMCs or T cells enriched from blood (not recorded which). The source is a woman between 25 and 40 years old with acute COVID-19.

Of note for this clone: Other DNA sequences within the sample encode an identical CDR3. The rearrangement links TRBV3-1 (or the pseudogene TRBV3-2) to TRBJ1-2; 9 nucleotides match TRBD1. This CDR3 spans 14 amino acids. Germline CDR1 reads LGHDT; CDR2 reads YNNKEL (reference sequence). V trimming: 4 bases; J trimming: 5 bases; junction bases outside the gene matches: 5. CDR3 DNA sequence: TGTGCCAGCAGCCCCGGGACAGGGTCTTATGGCTACACCTTC. Translating it yields CASSPGTGSYGYTF.

This clone showed up just once. The chain links TRBV19 to TRBJ1-1; 9 bases fit TRBD1. Germline lookup yields CDR1 LNHDA and CDR2 SQIVND (reference sequence). The V and J ends lost 7 bases and 3 bases, in that order; junction bases with no gene match: 3. The CDR3 spans 13 residues. CDR3 DNA: TGTGCCAGTAACAGGGGGCTTGACACTGAAGCTTTCTTT. It specifies CASNRGLDTEAFF.

The CDR3 loop reads CASTGGTVPRDIQYF. The CDR3 DNA sequence: TGTGCCAGCACGGGAGGGACGGTACCCCGGGACATTCAGTACTTC. V is TRBV2 and J is TRBJ2-4, with 8 bases aligning to TRBD2. J was trimmed by 8 bases and V by 7 bases; bases with no gene match: 13. Germline-derived CDR1 and CDR2 are SNHLY and FYNNEI. The CDR3 runs 15 residues.

This chain uses TRBV27 with TRBJ1-2, with a possible D match to TRBD1 (5 bases). The germline gives CDR1 MNHEY, CDR2 SMNVEV (reference sequence). V was clipped by 4 bases and J by 1 base, with 7 bases between them. CDR3 length: 13 residues. The CDR3 region has the DNA TGTGCCAGCAGTTCCCAGGGTAACTATGGCTACACCTTC. This gives the protein CASSSQGNYGYTF.

This clone was found once. The CDR3 DNA follows: TGTGCCAGCAGCGTAACTGACAAGAACTATGGCTACACCTTC. It yields the protein CASSVTDKNYGYTF. The chain combines TRBV9 with TRBJ1-2; D gene ambiguous. CDR1 SGDLS and CDR2 YYNGEE come from the germline V gene. The length of the CDR3 is 14 residues. The V gene lost 1 base and the J gene lost 2 bases, with 9 bases spanning the gap.

This clone was counted only a few times. J is TRBJ2-2 and V is TRBV6-6; 7 positions match TRBD1. The length of the CDR3 is 15 residues. CDR1 is MNHNY, CDR2 SVGAGI, per germline (reference sequence). Trimming removed 7 bases from V and 3 bases from J; junction bases left unmatched: 8. CDR3 protein: CASKSGTAYTGELFF. CDR3 nucleotide sequence: TGTGCCAGCAAGTCCGGGACAGCTTACACCGGGGAGCTGTTTTTT.

The V call is TRBV10-2, the J call TRBJ2-2; 12 nucleotides line up with TRBD2. CDR1 is WSHSY, CDR2 SAAADI, per germline. This CDR3 spans 15 amino acids. Trimming removed 9 bases from V and 8 bases from J; junction bases left unmatched: 10. The CDR3 reads CASETPGTSGGELFF. Written as DNA, the CDR3 is TGCGCCAGTGAAACACCCGGGACTAGCGGGGGGGAGCTGTTTTTT.

The chain uses TRBV5-1 and TRBJ2-6; the D is unclear. CDR3 size: 13 residues. CDR1 and CDR2 (germline): SGHRS, YFSETQ. Trimming took off 7 bases at V and 2 bases at J, with 7 bases between the two ends. The CDR3 spells CASVSAGANVLTF. The CDR3, as DNA: TGCGCCAGCGTGAGCGCTGGGGCCAACGTCCTGACTTTC.

A single count supports this clone. The V gene is TRBV7-9, the J gene TRBJ2-5; 7 bases agree with TRBD1. The J segment lost 5 bases and the V segment lost 5 bases, leaving 8 bases of the junction unmatched. The CDR3 has 14 amino acids. CDR1 and CDR2 (germline): SEHNR, FQNEAQ (reference sequence). This CDR3 is CASSISGGLETQYF. In DNA, the CDR3 is TGTGCCAGCAGCATCTCAGGGGGTTTGGAGACCCAGTACTTC.

V and J are TRBV19 and TRBJ1-6, with TRBD1 matching over 7 bases. The CDR3 is made up of 14 amino acids. CDR1 is LNHDA, CDR2 SQIVND, per germline (reference sequence). V was pared by 3 bases and J by 7 bases, with 3 bases of the junction left unmatched. The CDR3 loop reads CASSMGTANSPLHF. CDR3 nucleotides: TGTGCCAGTAGTATGGGGACAGCAAATTCACCCCTCCACTTT.